The rows below give T cell receptor beta chains drawn from one sample of a study of shared clonotypes between healthy human individuals. TCRdb's table, derived via immunoSEQ multiplex PCR, lists solely in-frame clones and lacks some. The top ten hold less than 0.13% of the sample, which has about 590,000 clones, nearly 97% seen once. The sequenced material came from naive CD8+ T cells sorted from blood. All receptors derive from a woman aged 25-40 years in good health. Both conserved end residues are part of each CDR3.

V gene,CDR3 protein
TRBV2,CASSGGSTEAFF
TRBV6-6,CASSNTITGSEQYF
TRBV28,CASSTGTEGDTEAFF
TRBV29-1,CSVETEANEKLFF
TRBV27,CASRRTTTTDTQYF
TRBV4-1,CASSPSSAGTYEQYF
TRBV4-1,CASSQELGGAAGELFF
TRBV5-4,CASSFRTGEDEQYF
TRBV25-1,CASSDTSPYGYTF
TRBV5-1,CASSHYDRGHADTQYF
TRBV7-2,CASSLSVNSNQPQHF
TRBV2,CASSEYGRWGSYEQYF
TRBV28,CASSYQETQYF
TRBV2,CASRDNFYEQYF
TRBV6-5,CASSPLGVPEAFF
TRBV7-9,CASSTLVLAESSYNEQFF
TRBV27,CASSYGTLIETQYF
TRBV15,CATSRDGETGTGLRMGGNTIYF
TRBV29-1,CSAYRDSDNEQFF
TRBV4-1,CASSGISSSYEQYF
TRBV6-4,CASSDPRQVSAYEQYF
TRBV30,CAWSVGLPGAPYEQYF
TRBV29-1,CSVGKGSLGNEQFF
TRBV7-2,CASSLRAASSYNEQFF
TRBV11-2,CASSQESSYNEQFF
TRBV28,CASKEANSYEQYF
TRBV9,CASSAYWTVNTGELFF
TRBV15,CATSTLGTPGNEQFF
TRBV28,CASRAGITNEKLFF
TRBV6-1,CASSGTSGGYEQYF
TRBV28,CASSPGVRGSSYEQYF
TRBV6-6,CASSYHGVNTEAFF
TRBV28,CASSLFFSGRGTGELFF
TRBV28,CASSRPQGGYTEAFF
TRBV27,CASSPRGGTRSYEQYF
TRBV6-1,CASSPRTGVNTEAFF
TRBV14,CASSQQGAPIREQYF
TRBV5-1,CASSISRAGGEQYF
TRBV7-8,CASSRGQGAAEQYF
TRBV5-1,CASSFEKGTLNTEAFF
TRBV27,CASSYRVSYNSPLHF
TRBV27,CASSLASGEGNTEAFF
TRBV28,CASSLSAGTDTQYF
TRBV10-3,CAISESGGAYGYTF
TRBV7-6,CASSLGGGSWEQYF
TRBV28,CASSPIIGLFGELFF
TRBV27,CASIGTSGGYEQYF
TRBV9,CASSGSERQETQYF